A single sample is the source of the 27 T cell receptor beta chains below, sequenced in a study of cytomegalovirus exposure and HLA in healthy donors listed by TCRdb under 2017. Libraries came from the immunoSEQ multiplex PCR assay. For the multiplex PCR, a mixture combining 60 forward primers for TCR Vbeta segments and 13 reverse primers for TCR Jbeta segments was used. The table was pulled from immuneACCESS by TCRdb, which kept in-frame rearrangements only. Such tables lose some clones; where checked, under half of the loss comes from unresolved V genes, and the rest has no known cause. The sample table contains approximately 150,000 clones; only one count was recorded for roughly 80% of them. The ten largest clones take up approximately 15% of the sample. Sequenced sample: PBMCs. These receptors were collected from a woman in her 40s in good health and CMV-seronegative.

This clone has only a few counts. This chain joins TRBV20-1 and TRBJ1-1; D uncertain. Per the germline V gene, CDR1 is DFQATT and CDR2 is SNEGSKA (reference sequence). This CDR3 is built from 9 residues. Deletions cut 4 bases from V and 11 bases from J, with 8 bases between. CDR3 nucleotide sequence: TGCAGTGCTACCCTAGATGCTTTCTTT. Translated: CSATLDAFF.

The rearrangement uses TRBV6-5 and TRBJ1-6, with D uncertain. CDR3 length equals 15 residues. The V gene's germline CDR1 is MNHEY and CDR2 SVGAGI. The V end was cut by 0 bases, the J end by 8 bases, with 11 bases between. This CDR3 is CASSYSRGNDSPLHF. CDR3 bases: TGTGCCAGCAGTTACTCCCGAGGGAACGATTCACCCCTCCACTTT.

The genes are TRBV11-3 and TRBJ2-3; perhaps TRBD2 as D (5 bases). This CDR3 contains 17 residues. The germline V and J ends were trimmed by 5 bases and 0 bases, with 18 bases remaining between them. Per the germline V gene, CDR1 is SGHNT and CDR2 is YENEEA. CDR3 region: CASSPRGSALSTDTQYF. CDR3 sequence (DNA): TGTGCCAGCAGCCCTCGTGGTAGCGCCCTGAGCACAGATACGCAGTATTTT.

The chain couples TRBV5-6 to TRBJ1-2; D gene uncertain. The CDR3 has 12 amino acids. The germline V and J ends were trimmed by 5 bases and 8 bases, with 13 bases remaining between them. Germline V CDR1 and CDR2: SGHDT, YYEEEE. The CDR3 DNA sequence: TGTGCCAGCAGACCCTCAGGAGGCGGCTACACCTTC. It translates to CASRPSGGGYTF.

The V gene is TRBV30, the J gene TRBJ2-7; D possibly corresponds to TRBD1 (5 bases). V was cut by 5 bases and J by 2 bases, with 7 bases left in between. Germline CDR1 GTSNPN, CDR2 SVGIG (reference sequence). This CDR3 spans 11 amino acids. As DNA, the CDR3 is TGTGCCTGGGGCAGGGCCTACGAGCAGTACTTC. Protein sequence: CAWGRAYEQYF. The full variable domain, rest sourced from reference TRBV30 and TRBJ2-7, is SQTIHQWPATLVQPVGSPLSLECTVEGTSNPNLYWYRQAAGRGLQLLFYSVGIGQISSEVPQNLSASRPQDRQFILSSKKLLLSDSGFYLCAWGRAYEQYFGPGTRLTVT.

V usage is TRBV5-1 and J usage is TRBJ2-7; D perhaps matches TRBD1 (6 bases). The V gene's germline CDR1 is SGHRS and CDR2 YFSETQ. V was shortened by 3 bases and J by 6 bases, with 13 bases between the two germline ends. The CDR3 is made up of 13 amino acids. The CDR3 protein is CASSSPDSFEQYF. The DNA of the CDR3 is TGCGCCAGCAGCTCCCCGGACAGTTTCGAGCAGTACTTC.

This clone was seen a handful of times. This chain connects TRBV18 to TRBJ1-3; D remains unclear. This CDR3 has 14 residues. The V end lost 6 bases, the J end lost 2 bases, and 11 bases lay between the germline ends. Germline V lookup: CDR1 KGHSH, CDR2 LQKENI. CDR3 amino acids: CASSPGSPGNTIYF. The DNA for the CDR3 is TGTGCCAGCTCCCCGGGTAGTCCTGGAAACACCATATATTTT.

This chain joins TRBV11-3 and TRBJ2-3; D might be TRBD1 (5 bases). The CDR3 contains 16 residues. V was clipped by 1 base and J by 1 base, with 12 bases between them. CDR1 SGHNT and CDR2 YENEEA come from the germline V gene. The CDR3 sequence is CASSLGQGIRTDTQYF. The DNA for the CDR3 is TGTGCCAGCAGCTTAGGGCAGGGCATACGCACAGATACGCAGTATTTT.

This clone has only one observation. The CDR3 sequence is CASSNRGPLDNSPLHF. The CDR3 coding sequence is TGTGCCAGCAGCAACAGGGGGCCCCTAGATAATTCACCCCTCCACTTT. This rearrangement joins TRBV28 to TRBJ1-6, with 9 positions matching TRBD1. There are 16 residues in the CDR3. From germline, CDR1 is MDHEN and CDR2 SYDVKM. V trimming: 6 bases; J trimming: 5 bases; junction bases outside the gene matches: 8.

The chain recombines TRBV6-4 with TRBJ2-1; 10 bases match TRBD2. CDR1 is MRHNA, CDR2 SNTAGT, per germline. This CDR3 is built from 16 residues. The V segment lost 7 bases and the J segment 2 bases; nucleotides outside the gene matches: 8. This chain's CDR3 is CASKKESGGAYNEQFF. In DNA form, the CDR3 reads TGTGCCAGCAAAAAGGAGAGCGGGGGGGCCTACAATGAGCAGTTCTTC.

The chain combines TRBV27 with TRBJ2-7, with a weak D call TRBD1 (5 bases). This CDR3 has 15 amino acids. The V gene's germline CDR1 is MNHEY and CDR2 SMNVEV (reference sequence). Trimming left V 0 bases short and J 4 bases short, with 13 bases between. The DNA of the CDR3 is TGTGCCAGCAGTTTATCCCCGGGTGGGGCGTACGAGCAGTACTTC. It is translated as CASSLSPGGAYEQYF.

This chain connects TRBV13 to TRBJ2-1; D is perhaps TRBD2 (5 bases). The germline gives CDR1 PRHDT, CDR2 FYEKMQ (reference sequence). Trimming pared 3 bases from V and 3 bases from J, leaving 18 bases between. The CDR3 runs 17 residues. CDR3 loop: CASSFEAASFDYNEQFF. The CDR3 coding sequence is TGTGCCAGCAGCTTCGAGGCCGCTAGCTTTGACTACAATGAGCAGTTCTTC.

CDR3 amino acids: CASSLEQSNEKLFF. In DNA, the CDR3 is TGTGCCAGCAGTTTAGAACAGTCTAATGAAAAACTGTTTTTT. V is TRBV28 and J is TRBJ1-4; D not certain. The CDR3 is made up of 14 amino acids. Trimming removed 2 bases from V and 3 bases from J, with 7 bases in between. CDR1 MDHEN and CDR2 SYDVKM come from the germline V gene.

This chain joins TRBV9 and TRBJ1-3, with a weak D call TRBD1 (5 bases). This CDR3 has 18 residues. Between the trimmed V and J ends, which lost 0 bases and 0 bases, there was a span of 16 bases. CDR1 is SGDLS and CDR2 is YYNGEE in the germline V gene. CDR3: CASSVEARASYSGNTIYF. The CDR3 DNA is TGTGCCAGCAGCGTAGAAGCCAGGGCCTCTTACTCTGGAAACACCATATATTTT.

The sample holds a few counts of this clone. The V call is TRBV11-3, the J call TRBJ1-5, with a tentative D call TRBD1 (5 bases). CDR1 is SGHNT, CDR2 YENEEA, per germline. The CDR3 sequence is 14 residues long. The V end lost 8 bases, the J end lost 5 bases, and 16 bases lay between the germline ends. The DNA for the CDR3 is TGTGCCAGCCCTATAGGGGCACAAGATCAGCCCCAGCATTTT. This codes for CASPIGAQDQPQHF.

This clone has only one observation. This rearrangement joins TRBV30 to TRBJ1-1; D unclear. The germline CDR1 and CDR2 sequences are GTSNPN and SVGIG (reference sequence). V was cut by 4 bases and J by 11 bases, with 20 bases left in between. The CDR3 consists of 13 residues. DNA for the CDR3: TGTGCCTGGACCTCGAGCGCCCGAGCCGGCGCTTTCTTT. Protein product: CAWTSSARAGAFF.

This clone was recorded a few times. The rearrangement uses TRBV7-2 and TRBJ1-1; D might be TRBD1 (5 bases). Germline-derived CDR1 and CDR2 are SGHTA and FQGNSA. The CDR3 covers 14 residues. V gave up 4 bases and J gave up 2 bases, with 11 bases separating them. The CDR3 loop reads CASSWLGQNTEAFF. In DNA, the CDR3 is TGTGCCAGCAGCTGGCTCGGACAAAACACTGAAGCTTTCTTT.

The V gene is TRBV5-6, the J gene TRBJ2-2, with a possible D match to TRBD2 (6 bases). CDR3 length: 16 residues. Trimming cost V 4 bases and J 1 base, with 14 bases left between them. The germline V gene encodes CDR1 SGHDT and CDR2 YYEEEE. The CDR3 DNA reads as TGTGCCAGCAGCCTCGACCGGGGGATGAACACCGGGGAGCTGTTTTTT. It specifies CASSLDRGMNTGELFF.

This chain joins TRBV11-2 and TRBJ2-3; TRBD2 agrees at 9 bases. V shed 5 bases and J 3 bases; nucleotides not matched to a gene: 12. This CDR3 has 17 amino acids. The V gene's germline CDR1 is SGHAT and CDR2 FQNNGV. The CDR3: CASSRWEVAGETDTQYF. The CDR3 DNA follows: TGTGCCAGCAGCAGATGGGAGGTAGCGGGAGAAACAGATACGCAGTATTTT. The whole variable domain, remainder taken from reference TRBV11-2 and TRBJ2-3, is EAGVAQSPRYKIIEKRQSVAFWCNPISGHATLYWYQQILGQGPKLLIQFQNNGVVDDSQLPKDRFSAERLKGVDSTLKIQPAKLEDSAVYLCASSRWEVAGETDTQYFGPGTRLTVL.

On this clone itself: The conserved phenylalanine or tryptophan is not found at the CDR3 terminus, so this likely reflects a read error. Here the CDR3 DNA reads TGTGCCAGCAGTTTCGCAGGCTCACCCTATGGCTACACCCTC. It yields the protein CASSFAGSPYGYTL. V and J are TRBV28 and TRBJ1-2; D gene ambiguous. CDR1 and CDR2 (germline): MDHEN, SYDVKM. V was clipped by 3 bases and J by 4 bases, with 12 bases between them. This CDR3 has 14 amino acids.

The chain has TRBV6-5 and TRBJ1-5; D unclear. Deletions cut 0 bases from V and 7 bases from J, with 13 bases between. The CDR3 consists of 15 residues. Germline CDR1 MNHEY, CDR2 SVGAGI. The CDR3 region has the DNA TGTGCCAGCAGTTACTCGTCCGAGGGAAGACAGCCCCAGCATTTT. This codes for CASSYSSEGRQPQHF.

Regarding this clone: One end of the junction fails to match germline, which may point to a read error. The CDR3 spells CASSEGVLNSQYF. CDR3 DNA sequence: TGTGCCAGCAGTGAAGGGGTTTTAAACAGTCAGTACTTC. The chain is built from TRBV6-1 and TRBJ2-4; D gene unclear. This CDR3 has 13 amino acids. Germline V gene lookup returns CDR1 MNHNS and CDR2 SASEGT.

The genes are TRBV7-2 and TRBJ1-6; D ambiguous. The CDR3 consists of 17 residues. Trimming cost V 2 bases and J 6 bases, with 17 bases left between them. Germline V gene sequence: CDR1 SGHTA, CDR2 FQGNSA. CDR3 sequence reads: CASSLQAGRRTNSPLHF. CDR3 DNA sequence: TGTGCCAGCAGCTTACAAGCGGGCAGGAGGACTAATTCACCCCTCCACTTT.

The chain combines TRBV7-2 with TRBJ1-1; 7 nucleotides match TRBD1. Per the germline V gene, CDR1 is SGHTA and CDR2 is FQGNSA. The junction had 3 bases not matched to a gene; V was cut back by 6 bases and J by 2 bases. The CDR3 loop spans 13 amino acids. CDR3 bases: TGTGCCAGCAGACGGGACAGTAACACTGAAGCTTTCTTT. Translation gives CASRRDSNTEAFF. The variable domain in full, with the rest retrieved from reference TRBV7-2 and TRBJ1-1, is GAGVSQSPSNKVTEKGKDVELRCDPISGHTALYWYRQSLGQGLEFLIYFQGNSAPDKSGLPSDRFSAERTGGSVSTLTIQRTQQEDSAVYLCASRRDSNTEAFFGQGTRLTVV.

V gene TRBV29-1 combines with J gene TRBJ2-5; perhaps TRBD2 as D (6 bases). Germline CDR1 and CDR2: SQVTM and ANQGSEA. The CDR3 runs 13 residues. The V and J ends lost 8 bases and 5 bases respectively, with 18 bases between them. DNA for the CDR3: TGCAGCACGGGCAGCGGCGGAGGGGAGACCCAGTACTTC. Encoded protein: CSTGSGGGETQYF.

The chain carries TRBV7-9 and TRBJ1-6; D is undetermined. The ends were cut back, 5 bases at V and 9 bases at J, with 11 bases in the middle. This CDR3 contains 13 residues. Germline values: CDR1 SEHNR, CDR2 FQNEAQ (reference sequence). The CDR3 spells CASSPQEGSPLHF. The CDR3 region has the DNA TGTGCCAGCAGCCCCCAGGAAGGTTCACCCCTCCACTTT.

In this sample, this clone turned up once. The V and J genes are TRBV5-1 and TRBJ2-2, with TRBD2 matching 14 bases. J lost 0 bases, V lost 1 base, and 8 bases had no gene match. There are 20 residues in the CDR3. CDR1 and CDR2 (germline): SGHRS, YFSETQ. The CDR3 spells CASSLSPRTSGGTNTGELFF. Here the CDR3 DNA reads TGCGCCAGCAGCTTGTCCCCCCGGACTAGCGGGGGGACGAACACCGGGGAGCTGTTTTTT.